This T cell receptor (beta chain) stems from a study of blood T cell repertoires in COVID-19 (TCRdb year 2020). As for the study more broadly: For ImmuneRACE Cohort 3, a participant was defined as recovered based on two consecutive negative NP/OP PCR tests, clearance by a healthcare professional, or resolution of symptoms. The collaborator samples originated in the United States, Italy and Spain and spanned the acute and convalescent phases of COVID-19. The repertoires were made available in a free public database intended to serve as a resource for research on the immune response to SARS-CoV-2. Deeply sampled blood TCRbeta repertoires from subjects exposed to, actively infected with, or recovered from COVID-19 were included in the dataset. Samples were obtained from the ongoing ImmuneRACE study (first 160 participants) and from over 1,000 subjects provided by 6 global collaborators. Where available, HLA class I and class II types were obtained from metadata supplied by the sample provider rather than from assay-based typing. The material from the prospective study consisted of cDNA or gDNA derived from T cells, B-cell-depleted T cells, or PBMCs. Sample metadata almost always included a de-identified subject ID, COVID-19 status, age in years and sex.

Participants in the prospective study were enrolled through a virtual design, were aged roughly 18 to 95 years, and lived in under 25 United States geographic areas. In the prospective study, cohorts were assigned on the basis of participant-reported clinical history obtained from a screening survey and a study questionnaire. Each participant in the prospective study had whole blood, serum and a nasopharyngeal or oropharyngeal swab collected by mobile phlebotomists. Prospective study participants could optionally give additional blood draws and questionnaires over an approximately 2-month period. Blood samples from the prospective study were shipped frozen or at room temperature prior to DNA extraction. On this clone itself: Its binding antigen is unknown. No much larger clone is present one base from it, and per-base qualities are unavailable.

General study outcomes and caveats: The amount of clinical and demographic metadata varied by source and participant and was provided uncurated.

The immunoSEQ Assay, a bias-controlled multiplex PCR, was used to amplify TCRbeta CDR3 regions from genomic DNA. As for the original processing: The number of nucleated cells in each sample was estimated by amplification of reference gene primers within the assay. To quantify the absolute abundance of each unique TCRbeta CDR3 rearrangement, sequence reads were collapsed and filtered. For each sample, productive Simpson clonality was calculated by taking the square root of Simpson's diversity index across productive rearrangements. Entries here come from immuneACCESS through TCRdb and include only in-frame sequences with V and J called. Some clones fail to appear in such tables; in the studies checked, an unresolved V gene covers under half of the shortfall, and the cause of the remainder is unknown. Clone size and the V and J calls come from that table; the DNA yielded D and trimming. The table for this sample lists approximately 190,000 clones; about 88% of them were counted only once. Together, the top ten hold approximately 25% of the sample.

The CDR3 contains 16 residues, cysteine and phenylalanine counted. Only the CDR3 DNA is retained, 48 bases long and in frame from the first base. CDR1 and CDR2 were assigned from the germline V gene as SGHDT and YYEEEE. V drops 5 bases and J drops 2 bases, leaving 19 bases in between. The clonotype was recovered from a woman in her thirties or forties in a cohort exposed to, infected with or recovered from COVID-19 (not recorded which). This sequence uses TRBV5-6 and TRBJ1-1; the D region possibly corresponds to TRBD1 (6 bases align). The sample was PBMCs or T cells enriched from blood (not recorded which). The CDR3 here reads CASRLDRRGYNTEAFF. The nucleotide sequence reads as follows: TGTGCCAGCAGACTGGACAGAAGAGGCTATAACACTGAAGCTTTCTTT. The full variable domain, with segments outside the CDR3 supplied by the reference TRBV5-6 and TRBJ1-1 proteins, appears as DAGVTQSPTHLIKTRGQQVTLRCSPKSGHDTVSWYQQALGQGPQFIFQYYEEEERQRGNFPDRFSGHQFPNYSSELNVNALLLGDSALYLCASRLDRRGYNTEAFFGQGTRLTVV.